This TCR beta chain came from a study of Ad26.COV2.S vaccination and SARS-CoV-2 variants (TCRdb year 2021). Regarding the study in general: TCRbeta repertoire sequencing was used to assess the specificity and breadth of SARS-CoV-2-reactive T cell receptors after Ad26.COV2.S vaccination. The TCR-sequenced set comprised approximately 32 samples: some 20 Ad26.COV2.S vaccine recipients, 5 placebo recipients and 8 SARS-CoV-2 convalescent individuals. What the authors observed across the whole study: Substantial breadth of spike-specific CD8+ and CD4+ T cell responses was reported after vaccination. Ad26.COV2.S recipients had higher spike-specific TCR breadth than placebo recipients (P = 0.0014). Comparable non-spike TCR breadth was observed between vaccine and placebo recipients, consistent with only spike being contained in the vaccine. The authors noted that the TCR breadth and depth analyses may have underestimated total T cell responses.

The sample's time point label, in plain terms: individuals recovered from natural SARS-CoV-2 infection. The immunoSEQ Assay was the method used to sequence TCRbeta CDR3 regions. After extraction, genomic DNA underwent amplification by bias-controlled multiplex PCR, followed by high-throughput sequencing. The study's processing was this. To quantify the absolute abundance of every unique TCRbeta CDR3 region, sequences were collapsed and filtered. Usable DNA was measured by amplifying reference genes present in all nucleated cells, and TCRbeta template counts were normalized to that usable DNA to estimate T cell fraction. Repertoire TCRs were annotated as SARS-CoV-2-specific when V gene, CDR3 amino acid sequence and J gene were exactly matched to a known reactive TCR set. The reference SARS-CoV-2 TCR set came from MIRA and was filtered for enrichment in COVID-19-positive ImmuneCODE repertoires, removing public or cross-reactive TCRs. Based on the MIRA antigens, annotated TCRs were further analysed at the level of specific ORF or position within ORF. Breadth was defined as annotated unique rearrangements over total unique productive rearrangements; depth was the summed frequency of those rearrangements. Two-sided Wilcoxon rank-sum tests were used to compare TCR breadth between groups. The table was pulled from immuneACCESS by TCRdb, which kept in-frame rearrangements only. Such tables lose some clones; where checked, under half of the loss comes from unresolved V genes, and the rest has no known cause. V and J calls and clone size follow that table, whereas D and trimming were derived from the DNA. The sample contains fewer than 150,000 clones, more than 80% of them found a single time. Jointly, the top ten make up more than 4.5% of the sample.

V gives up 0 bases and J gives up 10 bases, and the segment between their germline ends measures 16 bases. The germline V gene supplies CDR1 SGHAT and CDR2 FQNNGV. Counted from cysteine to phenylalanine, this CDR3 has 16 amino acids. The read is trimmed to its CDR3 DNA, 48 bases read in frame from base 1. Remarks on this clone: Its cognate antigen has yet to be identified. No quality values exist for individual bases; no much larger clone is one base distant.

The sequence links TRBV11-2 to TRBJ1-6; tentative D gene TRBD1, with 6 bases matching. The source of this sequence is a human donor who had recovered from COVID-19. The input for sequencing was peripheral blood, taken after recovery from COVID-19. Read as DNA, the sequence is TGTGCCAGCAGCTTAGATAGCGGGGGCTTTTACTCACCCCTCCACTTT. Translated, it reads CASSLDSGGFYSPLHF.